This T cell receptor (beta chain) was obtained from a study of radiation and T cells in renal cell carcinoma. Data came from immunoSEQ multiplex PCR; TCRdb stores just in-frame clones and leaves some out. The table has fewer than 200,000 clones, roughly 90% seen once. This clone was observed once. Time point reported: blood 4 weeks post-SBRT, at nephrectomy. Described treatment: 15 Gy SBRT to primary tumor, nephrectomy 4 weeks later. The V end was cut by 0 bases, the J end by 0 bases, with 4 bases between. The CDR3 has 14 residues. The germline V gene has CDR1 SGHRS and CDR2 YFSETQ. The sequences come from blood, collected from a patient whose treatment included radiotherapy and nephrectomy. V gene TRBV5-1 combines with J gene TRBJ2-1; unclear D gene. The receptor was derived from a woman between 50 and 59 years old with renal cell carcinoma. The CDR3 nucleotides are TGCGCCAGCAGCTTGGTTATCTCCTACAATGAGCAGTTCTTC. Encoded protein: CASSLVISYNEQFF.